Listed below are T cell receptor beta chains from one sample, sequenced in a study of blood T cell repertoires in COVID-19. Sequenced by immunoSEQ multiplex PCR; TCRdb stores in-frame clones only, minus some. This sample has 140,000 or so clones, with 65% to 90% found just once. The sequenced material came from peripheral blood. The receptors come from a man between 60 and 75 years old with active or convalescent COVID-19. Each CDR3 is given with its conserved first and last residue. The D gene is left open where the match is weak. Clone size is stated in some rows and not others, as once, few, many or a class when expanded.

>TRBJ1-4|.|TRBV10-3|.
CAIRDSGGGNEKLFF
TGTGCCATCAGGGACAGCGGTGGGGGTAATGAAAAACTGTTTTTT
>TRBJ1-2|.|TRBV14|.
CASSHGMDGSYGYTF
TGTGCCAGCAGCCACGGCATGGACGGGAGCTATGGCTACACCTTC
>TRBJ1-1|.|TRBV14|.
CASSQVPGRTEAFF
TGTGCCAGCAGCCAAGTCCCAGGGAGGACTGAAGCTTTCTTT
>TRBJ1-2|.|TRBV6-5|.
CASSYNLEGRNGYTF
TGTGCCAGCAGTTACAATTTGGAGGGGAGGAATGGCTACACCTTC
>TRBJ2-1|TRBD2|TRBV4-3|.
CASSHLAGGPFGEQFF
TGCGCCAGCAGCCACCTAGCGGGAGGGCCTTTTGGTGAGCAGTTCTTC
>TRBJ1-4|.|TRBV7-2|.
CASSLTRTANEKLFF
TGTGCCAGCAGCTTAACACGGACAGCTAATGAAAAACTGTTTTTT
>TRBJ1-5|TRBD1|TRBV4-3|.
CASSRRQGSDQPQHF
TGCGCCAGCAGCCGAAGACAGGGGTCCGATCAGCCCCAGCATTTT
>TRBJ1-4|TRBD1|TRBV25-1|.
CASSAMTGINEKLFF
TGTGCCAGCAGTGCCATGACAGGGATAAATGAAAAACTGTTTTTT
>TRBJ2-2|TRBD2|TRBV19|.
CASSIGGRVSGELFF
TGTGCCAGTAGTATAGGCGGGAGGGTTTCCGGGGAGCTGTTTTTT
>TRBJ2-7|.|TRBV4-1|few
CASSQDRLIHEQYF
TGCGCCAGCAGCCAAGATCGACTAATCCACGAGCAGTACTTC
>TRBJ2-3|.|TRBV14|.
CASSRQSTDTQYF
TGTGCCAGCAGCCGACAGAGCACAGATACGCAGTATTTT
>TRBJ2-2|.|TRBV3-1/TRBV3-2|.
CASSRGDFNTGELFF
TGTGCCAGCAGCAGAGGGGACTTCAACACCGGGGAGCTGTTTTTT
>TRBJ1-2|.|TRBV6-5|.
CASSETENYGYTF
TGTGCCAGCAGCGAGACAGAGAACTATGGCTACACCTTC
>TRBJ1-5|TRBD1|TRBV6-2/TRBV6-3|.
CASRPVQGAQPQHF
TGTGCCAGCAGGCCTGTACAGGGGGCGCAGCCCCAGCATTTT
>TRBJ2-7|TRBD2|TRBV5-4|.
CASGRLAGELSYEQYF
TGTGCCAGCGGTAGACTAGCGGGGGAACTCTCCTACGAGCAGTACTTC
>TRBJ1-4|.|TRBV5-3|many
CARSLSGHNEKLFF
TGTGCCAGAAGCTTGTCCGGACACAATGAAAAACTGTTTTTT
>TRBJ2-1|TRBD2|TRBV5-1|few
CASSSGTSGLSYNEQFF
TGCGCCAGCAGCTCCGGGACTAGCGGATTATCCTACAATGAGCAGTTCTTC
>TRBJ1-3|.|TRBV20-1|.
CSASAYSGNTIYF
TGCAGTGCTAGTGCCTACTCTGGAAACACCATATATTTT
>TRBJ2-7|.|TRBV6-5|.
CASKRTDYEQYF
TGTGCCAGCAAGCGGACGGATTACGAGCAGTACTTC
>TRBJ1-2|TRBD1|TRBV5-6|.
CASSWTTGEPNYGYTF
TGTGCCAGCAGCTGGACGACAGGGGAGCCCAACTATGGCTACACCTTC
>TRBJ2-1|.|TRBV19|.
CASSPRPARTPYNEQFF
TGTGCCAGTAGTCCCCGTCCGGCCCGGACACCTTACAATGAGCAGTTCTTC
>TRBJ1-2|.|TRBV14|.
CASSQDHSYGYTF
TGTGCCAGCAGCCAAGATCACTCTTATGGCTACACCTTC
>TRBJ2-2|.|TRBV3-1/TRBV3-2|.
CASSQVSSGELFF
TGTGCCAGCAGCCAAGTGTCATCCGGGGAGCTGTTTTTT
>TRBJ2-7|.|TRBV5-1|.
CASTQVAGLYEQYF
TGCGCCAGCACCCAGGTGGCAGGACTTTACGAGCAGTACTTC
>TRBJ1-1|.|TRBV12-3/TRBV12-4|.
CASSLWAGEAFF
TGTGCCAGCAGTTTGTGGGCGGGTGAAGCTTTCTTT
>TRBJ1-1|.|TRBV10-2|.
CASSEFKEAFF
TGCGCCAGCAGTGAGTTTAAAGAAGCTTTCTTT
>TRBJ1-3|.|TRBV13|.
CASSSQADGNTIYF
TGTGCCAGCAGCTCTCAAGCGGATGGAAACACCATATATTTT
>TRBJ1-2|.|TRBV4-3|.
CASSQDPFREENGYTF
TGCGCCAGCAGCCAAGATCCTTTCCGGGAGGAGAATGGCTACACCTTC
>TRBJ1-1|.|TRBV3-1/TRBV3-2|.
CASSRGGNSEAFF
TGTGCCAGCAGCCGGGGGGGTAACTCAGAAGCTTTCTTT
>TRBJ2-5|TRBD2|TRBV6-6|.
CASSSKTSGQETQYF
TGTGCCAGCAGTTCCAAGACTAGCGGCCAAGAGACCCAGTACTTC
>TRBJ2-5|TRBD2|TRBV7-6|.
CASSPQNIAGRETQYF
TGTGCCAGCAGCCCCCAAAATATAGCGGGAAGGGAGACCCAGTACTTC
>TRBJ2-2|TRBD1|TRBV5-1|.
CASRLTGGTAGELFF
TGCGCCAGCAGATTAACAGGGGGCACGGCCGGGGAGCTGTTTTTT
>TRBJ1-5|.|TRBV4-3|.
CASSQDIGVGQPQHF
TGCGCCAGCAGCCAAGATATCGGGGTAGGTCAGCCCCAGCATTTT
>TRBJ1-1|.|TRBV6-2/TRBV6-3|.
CASSYPGTVLNTEAFF
TGTGCCAGCAGTTACCCCGGGACTGTCCTGAACACTGAAGCTTTCTTT
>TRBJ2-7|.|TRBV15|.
CATGLAGGSYEQYF
TGTGCCACCGGTCTGGCAGGTGGCTCCTACGAGCAGTACTTC
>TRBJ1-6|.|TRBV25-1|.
CASCLSYNSPLHF
TGTGCCAGCTGTCTCTCCTATAATTCACCCCTCCACTTT
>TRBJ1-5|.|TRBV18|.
CASSPPGAGNQPQHF
TGTGCCAGCTCACCACCGGGGGCTGGCAATCAGCCCCAGCATTTT
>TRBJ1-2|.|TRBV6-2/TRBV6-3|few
CASSYEAVTNYGYTF
TGTGCCAGCAGTTACGAGGCGGTTACTAACTATGGCTACACCTTC
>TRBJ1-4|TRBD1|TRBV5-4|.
CASSLGQGSTNEKLFF
TGTGCCAGCAGCCTTGGACAGGGGTCAACTAATGAAAAACTGTTTTTT
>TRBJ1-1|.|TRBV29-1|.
CSGRMGGSTEAFF
TGCAGCGGACGTATGGGGGGGAGCACTGAAGCTTTCTTT
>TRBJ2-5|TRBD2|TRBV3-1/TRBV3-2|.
CASSQPVLAGGGGETQYF
TGTGCCAGCAGCCAACCGGTACTAGCGGGAGGAGGCGGAGAGACCCAGTACTTC
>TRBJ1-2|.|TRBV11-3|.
CASSSRTFRPYGYTF
TGTGCCAGCAGCTCACGGACATTCAGACCCTATGGCTACACCTTC
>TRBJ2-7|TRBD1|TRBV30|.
CAWSSLRGQRYEQYF
TGTGCCTGGAGTTCCCTCCGGGGACAGCGCTACGAGCAGTACTTC
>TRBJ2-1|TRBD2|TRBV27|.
CASSLLGKKRGGPTSYNEQFF
TGTGCCAGCAGTTTATTGGGGAAAAAGCGGGGGGGCCCAACTTCCTACAATGAGCAGTTCTTC
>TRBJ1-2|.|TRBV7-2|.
CASSLPMSGYTF
TGTGCCAGCAGCTTACCGATGAGCGGCTACACCTTC
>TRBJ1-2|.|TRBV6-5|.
CASSPSWAEHYGYTF
TGTGCCAGCAGCCCCTCATGGGCAGAGCACTATGGCTACACCTTC